The rows below give T cell receptor beta chains drawn from one sample of a study of blood T cells in healthy people across ages. TCRdb ran MiXCR on the 5' RACE reads and lists one entry per CDR3 protein. The sample consists of about 1.7 million distinct CDR3 sequences, 28% of them appearing once. The source material was blood. These receptors all stem from a woman between 25 and 40 years old in good health. Both conserved end residues are part of each CDR3. The order of the fields is CDR3 protein, CDR3 DNA, V gene, clone size, J gene, D gene. A D gene is named only where the DNA matches it firmly. Expanded clones get a size class; other rows say once, few or many, or leave the size out.

CDR3aa: CASSRASNTEAFF
CDR3nt: TGTGCCAGCAGCAGGGCCTCGAACACTGAAGCTTTCTTT
v_gene: TRBV5-4
abundance: -
j_gene: TRBJ1-1
d_gene: -

CDR3aa: CSVRTSGRLNEQYF
CDR3nt: TGCAGCGTCAGGACTAGCGGGAGGTTAAATGAGCAGTACTTC
v_gene: TRBV29-1
abundance: -
j_gene: TRBJ2-4
d_gene: TRBD2

CDR3aa: CASSYSIGTQKFKPILYNEQFF
CDR3nt: TGTGCCAGCAGTTACTCCATCGGGACACAGAAATTCAAACCCATTCTCTACAATGAGCAGTTCTTC
v_gene: TRBV6-5
abundance: -
j_gene: TRBJ2-1
d_gene: -

CDR3aa: CASSDGTSGGEETQYF
CDR3nt: TGCGCCAGCAGCGATGGGACTAGCGGGGGGGAAGAGACCCAGTACTTC
v_gene: TRBV5-1
abundance: many
j_gene: TRBJ2-5
d_gene: TRBD2

CDR3aa: CASSRSSGTDTQYF
CDR3nt: TGCGCCAGCAGCCGGTCTAGCGGCACAGATACGCAGTATTTT
v_gene: TRBV5-1
abundance: -
j_gene: TRBJ2-3
d_gene: -

CDR3aa: CASSQGPSRAGGIYEQYF
CDR3nt: TGCGCCAGCAGCCAAGGACCCAGCCGAGCGGGAGGTATCTACGAGCAGTACTTC
v_gene: TRBV4-3
abundance: few
j_gene: TRBJ2-7
d_gene: TRBD2

CDR3aa: CAGSREPRGETQYF
CDR3nt: TGTGCCGGCAGCCGAGAGCCCAGGGGTGAGACCCAGTACTTC
v_gene: TRBV7-2
abundance: -
j_gene: TRBJ2-5
d_gene: -

CDR3aa: CASSLFPMGDISYEQYF
CDR3nt: TGCGCCAGCAGCCTCTTCCCCATGGGGGACATCTCCTACGAGCAGTACTTC
v_gene: TRBV4-3
abundance: few
j_gene: TRBJ2-7
d_gene: -

CDR3aa: CSSSPSAGTSGTKETQYF
CDR3nt: TGCTCCAGCAGCCCCTCGGCCGGGACTAGCGGAACAAAAGAGACCCAGTACTTC
v_gene: TRBV5-1
abundance: -
j_gene: TRBJ2-5
d_gene: TRBD2

CDR3aa: CASTRGTYNEQFF
CDR3nt: TGTGCCAGCACCCGTGGAACTTACAATGAGCAGTTCTTC
v_gene: TRBV9
abundance: many
j_gene: TRBJ2-1
d_gene: -

CDR3aa: CASSETSGSTDTQYF
CDR3nt: TGTGCCAGCAGTGAAACTAGCGGTAGCACAGATACGCAGTATTTT
v_gene: TRBV2
abundance: many
j_gene: TRBJ2-3
d_gene: TRBD2

CDR3aa: CASSSPGQGNSPLHF
CDR3nt: TGCGCCAGCAGCAGCCCGGGACAGGGGAATTCACCCCTCCACTTT
v_gene: TRBV5-1
abundance: many
j_gene: TRBJ1-6
d_gene: TRBD1

CDR3aa: CASSDSRGRDTEAFF
CDR3nt: TGTGCCAGCAGTGATTCCAGGGGCCGTGACACTGAAGCTTTCTTT
v_gene: TRBV2
abundance: few
j_gene: TRBJ1-1
d_gene: -

CDR3aa: CASSRDRVSDNSPLHF
CDR3nt: TGTGCCAGCAGCCGGGACAGGGTTTCGGATAATTCACCCCTCCACTTT
v_gene: TRBV7-9
abundance: -
j_gene: TRBJ1-6
d_gene: TRBD1